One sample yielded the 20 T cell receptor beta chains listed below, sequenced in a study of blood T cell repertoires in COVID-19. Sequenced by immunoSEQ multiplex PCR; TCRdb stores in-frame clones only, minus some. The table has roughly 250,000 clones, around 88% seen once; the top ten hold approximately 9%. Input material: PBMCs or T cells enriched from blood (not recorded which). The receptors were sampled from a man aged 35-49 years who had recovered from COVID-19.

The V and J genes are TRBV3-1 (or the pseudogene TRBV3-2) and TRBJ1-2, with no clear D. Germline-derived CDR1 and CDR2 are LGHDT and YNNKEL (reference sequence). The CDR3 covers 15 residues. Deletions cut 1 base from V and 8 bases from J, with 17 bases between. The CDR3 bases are TGTGCCAGCAGCCAAGGCCCTTCGGGATCAGAGGGCTACACCTTC. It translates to CASSQGPSGSEGYTF.

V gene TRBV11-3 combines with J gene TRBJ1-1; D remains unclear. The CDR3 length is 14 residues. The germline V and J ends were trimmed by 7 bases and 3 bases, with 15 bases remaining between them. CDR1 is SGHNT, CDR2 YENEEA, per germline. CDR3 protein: CASTQFPADTEAFF. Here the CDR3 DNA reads TGTGCCAGCACCCAATTCCCCGCGGACACTGAAGCTTTCTTT.

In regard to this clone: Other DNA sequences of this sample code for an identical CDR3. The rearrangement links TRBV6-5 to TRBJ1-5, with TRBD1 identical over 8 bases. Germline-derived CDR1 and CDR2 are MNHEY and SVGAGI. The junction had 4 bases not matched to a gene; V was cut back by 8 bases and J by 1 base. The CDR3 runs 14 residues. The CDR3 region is CASGTGGSNQPQHF. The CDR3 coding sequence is TGTGCCAGCGGAACAGGGGGGAGCAATCAGCCCCAGCATTTT.

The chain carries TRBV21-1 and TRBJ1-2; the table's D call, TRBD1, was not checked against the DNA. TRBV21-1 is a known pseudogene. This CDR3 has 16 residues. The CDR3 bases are TGTGCCAGCAGCAAAGTACGGGACAGGGGACCCTATGGCTACACCTTC. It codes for CASSKVRDRGPYGYTF.

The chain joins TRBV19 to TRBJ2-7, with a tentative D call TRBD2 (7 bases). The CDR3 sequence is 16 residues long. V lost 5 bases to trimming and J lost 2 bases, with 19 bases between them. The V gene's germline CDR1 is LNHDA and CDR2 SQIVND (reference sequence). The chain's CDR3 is CASSPYGGPEPYEQYF. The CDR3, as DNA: TGTGCCAGTAGTCCCTACGGGGGGCCTGAGCCCTACGAGCAGTACTTC. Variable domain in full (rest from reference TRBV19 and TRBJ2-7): DGGITQSPKYLFRKEGQNVTLSCEQNLNHDAMYWYRQDPGQGLRLIYYSQIVNDFQKGDIAEGYSVSREKKESFPLTVTSAQKNPTAFYLCASSPYGGPEPYEQYFGPGTRLTVT.

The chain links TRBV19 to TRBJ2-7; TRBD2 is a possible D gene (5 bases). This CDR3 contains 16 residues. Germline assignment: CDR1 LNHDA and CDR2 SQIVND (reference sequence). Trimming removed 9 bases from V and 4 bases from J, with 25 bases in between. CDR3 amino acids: CASTGVGPTEGYEQYF. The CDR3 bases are TGTGCCAGCACCGGGGTGGGTCCCACCGAGGGTTACGAGCAGTACTTC.

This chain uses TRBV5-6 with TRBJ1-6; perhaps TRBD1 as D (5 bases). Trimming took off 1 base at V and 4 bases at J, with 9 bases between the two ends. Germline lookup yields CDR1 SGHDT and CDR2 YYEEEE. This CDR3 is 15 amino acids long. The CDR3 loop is CASSLPPGYNSPLHF. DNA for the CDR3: TGTGCCAGCAGCTTGCCGCCAGGGTATAATTCACCCCTCCACTTT.

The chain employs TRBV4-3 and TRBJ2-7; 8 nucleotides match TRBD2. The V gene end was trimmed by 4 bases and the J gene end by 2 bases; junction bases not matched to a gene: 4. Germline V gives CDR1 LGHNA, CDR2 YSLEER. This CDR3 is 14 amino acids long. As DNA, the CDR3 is TGCGCCAGCAGCCCGATAGCGGGACCCTACGAGCAGTACTTC. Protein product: CASSPIAGPYEQYF.

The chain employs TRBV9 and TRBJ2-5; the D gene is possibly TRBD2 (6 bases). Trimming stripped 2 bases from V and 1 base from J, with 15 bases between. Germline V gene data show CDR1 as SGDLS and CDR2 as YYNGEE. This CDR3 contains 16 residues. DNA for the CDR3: TGTGCCAGCAGCGTTGGGGGGTCGGCGGTCCAAGAGACCCAGTACTTC. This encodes CASSVGGSAVQETQYF.

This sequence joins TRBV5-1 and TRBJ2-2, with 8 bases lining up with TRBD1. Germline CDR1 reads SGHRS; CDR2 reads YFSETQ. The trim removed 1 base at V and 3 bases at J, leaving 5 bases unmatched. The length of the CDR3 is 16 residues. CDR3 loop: CASSLFGQGDTGELFF. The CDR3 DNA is TGCGCCAGCAGCTTGTTCGGACAGGGAGACACCGGGGAGCTGTTTTTT.

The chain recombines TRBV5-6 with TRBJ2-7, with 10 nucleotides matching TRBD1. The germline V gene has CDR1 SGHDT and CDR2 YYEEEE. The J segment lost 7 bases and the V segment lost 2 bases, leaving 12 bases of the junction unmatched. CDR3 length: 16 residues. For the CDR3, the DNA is TGTGCCAGCAGCTTCTACTGGACAGGGGGATTGCAGGAGCAGTACTTC. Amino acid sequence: CASSFYWTGGLQEQYF.

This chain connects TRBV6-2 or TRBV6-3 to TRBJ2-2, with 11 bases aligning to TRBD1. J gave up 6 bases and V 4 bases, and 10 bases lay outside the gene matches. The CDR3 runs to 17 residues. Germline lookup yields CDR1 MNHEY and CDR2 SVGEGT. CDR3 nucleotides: TGTGCCAGCAGTTTAGGATGGACAGGGGGCGCATCCGGGGAGCTGTTTTTT. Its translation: CASSLGWTGGASGELFF.

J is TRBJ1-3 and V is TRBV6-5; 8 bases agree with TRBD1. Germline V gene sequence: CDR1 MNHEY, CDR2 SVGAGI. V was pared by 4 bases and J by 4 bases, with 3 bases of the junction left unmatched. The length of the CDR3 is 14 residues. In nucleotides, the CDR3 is TGTGCCAGCAGTTTCCGGGACAGGGGAAACACCATATATTTT. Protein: CASSFRDRGNTIYF.

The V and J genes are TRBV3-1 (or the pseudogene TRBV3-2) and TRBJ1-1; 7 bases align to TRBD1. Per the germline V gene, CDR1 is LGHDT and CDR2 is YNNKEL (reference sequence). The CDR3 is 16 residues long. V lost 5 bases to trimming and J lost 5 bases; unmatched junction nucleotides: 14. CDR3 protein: CASSDPGATGQTEAFF. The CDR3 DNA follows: TGTGCCAGCAGCGACCCGGGGGCAACGGGACAGACTGAAGCTTTCTTT.

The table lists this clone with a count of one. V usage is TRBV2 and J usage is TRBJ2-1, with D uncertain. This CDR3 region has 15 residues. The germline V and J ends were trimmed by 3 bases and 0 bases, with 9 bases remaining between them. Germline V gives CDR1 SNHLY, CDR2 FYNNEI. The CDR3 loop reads CASSDLLSSYNEQFF. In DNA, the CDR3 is TGTGCCAGCAGTGATTTATTGAGCTCCTACAATGAGCAGTTCTTC.

The CDR3 region has the DNA TGTGCCAGCAGCCAGGCCGGGACAGGGTTCTACGAGCAGTACTTC. It yields the protein CASSQAGTGFYEQYF. This chain uses TRBV4-2 with TRBJ2-7; 9 nucleotides agree with TRBD1. V lost 3 bases to trimming and J lost 3 bases; unmatched junction nucleotides: 6. Germline V lookup: CDR1 LGHNA, CDR2 YNFKEQ. The CDR3 runs 15 residues.

The CDR3 DNA reads TGTGCCACCAGATCTGGCATGTTGTTATCTGAAGCTTTCTTT. Its protein is CATRSGMLLSEAFF. The gene calls are TRBV15 and TRBJ1-1; D uncertain. In germline, CDR1 is LNHNV, CDR2 YYDKDF (reference sequence). The germline V and J ends were trimmed by 6 bases and 6 bases, with 17 bases remaining between them. The CDR3 sequence is 14 residues long.

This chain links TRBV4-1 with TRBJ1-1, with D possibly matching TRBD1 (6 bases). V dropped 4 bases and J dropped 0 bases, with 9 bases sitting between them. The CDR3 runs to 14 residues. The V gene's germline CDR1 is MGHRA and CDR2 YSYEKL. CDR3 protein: CASSRGQLNTEAFF. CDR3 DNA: TGCGCCAGCAGCCGTGGACAGCTGAACACTGAAGCTTTCTTT.

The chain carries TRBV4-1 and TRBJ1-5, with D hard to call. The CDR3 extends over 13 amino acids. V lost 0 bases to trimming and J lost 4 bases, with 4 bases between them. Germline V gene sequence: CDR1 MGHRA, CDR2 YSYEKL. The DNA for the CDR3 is TGCGCCAGCAGCCAAGATGTAAATCAGCCCCAGCATTTT. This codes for CASSQDVNQPQHF.

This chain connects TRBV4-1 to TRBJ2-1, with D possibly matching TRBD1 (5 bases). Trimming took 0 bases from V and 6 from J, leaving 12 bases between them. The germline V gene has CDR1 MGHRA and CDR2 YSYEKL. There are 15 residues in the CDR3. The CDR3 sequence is CASSQDKSQGNEQFF. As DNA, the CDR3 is TGCGCCAGCAGCCAAGATAAGTCCCAGGGCAATGAGCAGTTCTTC.